The clone carrying this TCR beta chain was picked up a small number of times. The antigen remains unidentified. Each donor was a healthy Caucasian. TCRdb itself ran the 5' RACE reads through MiXCR, one entry per CDR3 protein. Among around 480,000 distinct CDR3 sequences, 14% were seen once, and the ten largest hold approximately 1%. There are 16 residues in the CDR3. The ends were cut back, 1 base at V and 1 base at J, with 12 bases in the middle. CDR1 and CDR2 (germline): LNHNV, YYDKDF (reference sequence). This sample was taken from a study of identical twins. Findings of the study overall: Out-of-frame alpha sequences shared by twins were enriched for low generation probability.

The data were also submitted as part of a second study, on yellow fever vaccine responses in identical twins.

This chain uses TRBV15 with TRBJ2-3; a possible D gene is TRBD2 (6 bases). The source is a woman aged 18-29 years in good health. Input material: CD4+ T cells sorted from blood. This chain's CDR3 is CATSRGGVSGTDTQYF. The CDR3 DNA reads as TGTGCCACCAGCAGAGGGGGGGTCTCGGGCACAGATACGCAGTATTTT.